A single T cell receptor beta chain is shown here with its context. The antigen is undetermined. V lost 2 bases to trimming and J lost 2 bases, with 31 bases between them. Per germline, CDR1 PRHDT and CDR2 FYEKMQ (reference sequence). CDR3 length: 21 residues. This sample is drawn from a study of shared clonotypes between healthy human individuals. TCRdb's copy holds only in-frame clones and misses some; the assay was immunoSEQ multiplex PCR. The repertoire has around 1.6 million clones, approximately 98% of them found once; the top ten carry roughly 0.45%. Regarding the study as a whole: Clonotypes shared by all four donors outscored non-shared clonotypes in generation probability. Some naive CD4 clonotypes, about 5%, turned up in common across several donors.

Splitting the CD4+ cells yielded a CD45RA+ naive subset and a CD45RA-negative memory subset. The sequence derives from a man aged 30 to 45 in good health. The specimen was naive CD4+ T cells sorted from blood. This sample's subset: CD45RA+ positively selected. The V and J genes are TRBV13 and TRBJ2-7; maybe TRBD1 (5 bases). The CDR3 coding sequence is TGTGCCAGCAGCTTATCCCCTAACCCCCTCCATCGACAGTCTCTAACCTACGAGCAGTACTTC. Encoded protein: CASSLSPNPLHRQSLTYEQYF. Together with reference TRBV13 and TRBJ2-7, the CDR3 gives the full variable domain: AAGVIQSPRHLIKEKRETATLKCYPIPRHDTVYWYQQGPGQDPQFLISFYEKMQSDKGSIPDRFSAQQFSDYHSELNMSSLELGDSALYFCASSLSPNPLHRQSLTYEQYFGPGTRLTVT.